These 29 T cell receptor beta chains came from one sample sequenced in a study of cytomegalovirus exposure and HLA in healthy donors. Primers for the PCR totalled 60 Vbeta and 13 Jbeta. The method was immunoSEQ multiplex PCR; TCRdb's version includes in-frame clones alone and lacks a portion of them. This table has roughly 200,000 clones, about 70% appearing once. The specimen was PBMCs. Receptor source: a woman in her 30s in good health and CMV-seronegative.

The rearrangement links TRBV6-4 to TRBJ1-1; TRBD1 is a possible D gene (6 bases). CDR3 length equals 13 residues. The V gene lost 4 bases and the J gene lost 9 bases, with 15 bases spanning the gap. Germline CDR1 MRHNA, CDR2 SNTAGT. The CDR3 reads CASSATQGSQAFF. The CDR3 DNA sequence: TGTGCCAGCAGTGCCACACAGGGTAGCCAAGCTTTCTTT.

The chain has TRBV9 and TRBJ2-2; 7 bases are shared with TRBD1. V trimming: 6 bases; J trimming: 7 bases; junction bases outside the gene matches: 15. The CDR3 sequence is 16 residues long. CDR1 SGDLS and CDR2 YYNGEE come from the germline V gene. The CDR3 sequence: CASNNQERGHIGELFF. The DNA of the CDR3 is TGTGCCAGCAACAACCAGGAGAGGGGGCATATCGGGGAGCTGTTTTTT.

This chain joins TRBV2 and TRBJ1-6, with D possibly matching TRBD1 (6 bases). Trimming left V 8 bases short and J 8 bases short, with 13 bases between. CDR3 length: 13 residues. Germline V gene sequence: CDR1 SNHLY, CDR2 FYNNEI. CDR3 DNA: TGTGCCAGCGGAACAGGGCTGGATTCACCCCTCCACTTT. It codes for CASGTGLDSPLHF. Looking up the rest from reference TRBV2 and TRBJ1-6 gives the full variable domain: EPEVTQTPSHQVTQMGQEVILRCVPISNHLYFYWYRQILGQKVEFLVSFYNNEISEKSEIFDDQFSVERPDGSNFTLKIRSTKLEDSAMYFCASGTGLDSPLHFGNGTRLTVT.

CDR3 protein: CASTVTARTHMNTEAFF. Written as DNA, the CDR3 is TGCGCCAGCACTGTCACAGCAAGAACTCACATGAACACTGAAGCTTTCTTT. The chain joins TRBV5-1 to TRBJ1-1; no definite D call. The CDR3 runs to 17 residues. V gave up 6 bases and J gave up 0 bases, with 21 bases separating them. Per the germline V gene, CDR1 is SGHRS and CDR2 is YFSETQ.

This clone was seen only once. The V and J genes are TRBV19 and TRBJ1-4; 9 nucleotides align to TRBD1. There are 16 residues in the CDR3. Germline lookup yields CDR1 LNHDA and CDR2 SQIVND (reference sequence). V gave up 5 bases and J gave up 8 bases; unmatched junction bases: 12. DNA of the CDR3: TGTGCCAGTAGTCCGCGACAGACAGGGGGAGAGGAAAAACTGTTTTTT. This gives the protein CASSPRQTGGEEKLFF.

The chain combines TRBV9 with TRBJ2-3; 9 bases fit TRBD2. This CDR3 is built from 16 residues. After removal of 4 bases from V and 4 bases from J, the junction contained 10 bases not matched to a gene. CDR1 is SGDLS, CDR2 YYNGEE, per germline. CDR3 loop: CASSQLAGGTADTQYF. CDR3 sequence (DNA): TGTGCCAGCAGCCAATTGGCGGGAGGGACCGCAGATACGCAGTATTTT.

The chain couples TRBV7-9 to TRBJ2-1; D might be TRBD1 (5 bases). The V gene's germline CDR1 is SEHNR and CDR2 FQNEAQ (reference sequence). This CDR3 has 15 residues. Between the trimmed V and J ends, which lost 2 bases and 5 bases, there was a span of 13 bases. The CDR3 reads CASSLSRAFDNEQFF. CDR3 DNA sequence: TGTGCCAGCAGCTTATCCAGGGCATTCGACAATGAGCAGTTCTTC.

The genes are TRBV19 and TRBJ2-3, with 9 bases matching TRBD2. The CDR3 sequence is 17 residues long. From germline, CDR1 is LNHDA and CDR2 SQIVND (reference sequence). The V and J ends lost 4 bases and 6 bases, in that order; junction bases with no gene match: 14. The CDR3 DNA reads as TGTGCCAGTAGTAGCGCCCGGCTAGCGGGGACGCGGGATACGCAGTATTTT. Its translation is CASSSARLAGTRDTQYF. Full variable domain (rest looked up from reference TRBV19 and TRBJ2-3): DGGITQSPKYLFRKEGQNVTLSCEQNLNHDAMYWYRQDPGQGLRLIYYSQIVNDFQKGDIAEGYSVSREKKESFPLTVTSAQKNPTAFYLCASSSARLAGTRDTQYFGPGTRLTVL.

This sequence joins TRBV21-1 and TRBJ2-7; the D call in the table, TRBD2, was not verified against the DNA. TRBV21-1 is labeled a pseudogene. CDR3 length equals 18 residues. The CDR3 region is CASSKYPGGAGNSYEQYF. The CDR3 nucleotides read TGTGCCAGCAGCAAATACCCTGGGGGGGCAGGGAACTCCTACGAGCAGTACTTC.

The genes are TRBV2 and TRBJ1-1, with D perhaps TRBD1 (5 bases). The CDR3 totals 12 residues. Germline values: CDR1 SNHLY, CDR2 FYNNEI. The CDR3 DNA is TGTGCGCCGGGGGGGGACGGAACTGAAGCTTTCTTT. Protein product: CAPGGDGTEAFF.

The V and J genes are TRBV11-2 and TRBJ2-1, with 8 bases fitting TRBD1. J lost 2 bases, V lost 2 bases, and 11 bases had no gene match. There are 18 residues in the CDR3. Germline V CDR1 and CDR2: SGHAT, FQNNGV. The CDR3 protein is CASSLSSFRDRPYNEQFF. In DNA form, the CDR3 reads TGTGCCAGCAGCTTATCGTCTTTTAGGGACAGGCCCTACAATGAGCAGTTCTTC.

This clone has just a few counts. This chain links TRBV9 with TRBJ2-7; TRBD2 is a possible D gene (5 bases). Trimming took 1 base from V and 4 from J, leaving 18 bases between them. The CDR3 is 16 amino acids. CDR1 and CDR2 (germline): SGDLS, YYNGEE. The CDR3: CASSVLAALIEYEQYF. The CDR3 nucleotides read TGTGCCAGCAGCGTACTAGCCGCCCTTATCGAGTACGAGCAGTACTTC.

Concerning this clone itself: The sample carries other DNA sequences with the same CDR3. CDR3 residues: CASSRQGANQPQHF. The DNA of the CDR3 is TGTGCCAGCAGCCGCCAGGGGGCTAATCAGCCCCAGCATTTT. The chain has TRBV27 and TRBJ1-5; 8 bases are shared with TRBD1. J lost 4 bases, V lost 6 bases, and 5 bases had no gene match. This CDR3 is built from 14 residues. Germline CDR1 MNHEY, CDR2 SMNVEV (reference sequence).

The rearrangement joins TRBV6-1 to TRBJ2-7; D gene uncertain. With 3 bases removed from V and 3 bases from J, the gap between germline ends came to 6 bases. Per germline, CDR1 MNHNS and CDR2 SASEGT. The CDR3 is made up of 12 amino acids. DNA for the CDR3: TGTGCCAGCAGTGATCTAATCTACGAGCAGTACTTC. It yields the protein CASSDLIYEQYF.

This clone was observed a single time. The chain is built from TRBV6-6 and TRBJ1-1; possibly TRBD1 for D (5 bases). The V gene's germline CDR1 is MNHNY and CDR2 SVGAGI (reference sequence). V was pared by 2 bases and J by 10 bases, with 17 bases between. The CDR3 contains 14 residues. This CDR3 reads CASSYPQETAPAFF. The CDR3 bases are TGTGCCAGCAGTTACCCGCAGGAGACAGCGCCAGCTTTCTTT.

V is TRBV7-9 and J is TRBJ1-1; a weak D match, TRBD1 (5 bases). CDR3 length: 15 amino acids. Germline V lookup: CDR1 SEHNR, CDR2 FQNEAQ (reference sequence). Trimming took off 5 bases at V and 1 base at J, with 14 bases between the two ends. The chain's CDR3 is CASSPRGIRNTEAFF. The DNA of the CDR3 is TGTGCCAGCAGCCCCCGGGGGATTAGGAACACTGAAGCTTTCTTT.

This clone turned up a few times. The chain is built from TRBV5-1 and TRBJ1-3, with TRBD1 matching over 8 bases. The germline CDR1 and CDR2 sequences are SGHRS and YFSETQ. This CDR3 is 18 amino acids long. With 0 bases clipped from V and 0 bases from J, the junction kept 8 bases outside the gene matches. The CDR3 nucleotides are TGCGCCAGCAGCTTGGCCGGGACAGGAGGTCTCTCTGGAAACACCATATATTTT. This sequence encodes CASSLAGTGGLSGNTIYF. Looking up the rest from reference TRBV5-1 and TRBJ1-3 gives the full variable domain: KAGVTQTPRYLIKTRGQQVTLSCSPISGHRSVSWYQQTPGQGLQFLFEYFSETQRNKGNFPGRFSGRQFSNSRSEMNVSTLELGDSALYLCASSLAGTGGLSGNTIYFGEGSWLTVV.

There are a few counts of this clone. V usage is TRBV7-9 and J usage is TRBJ1-3, with a tentative D call TRBD1 (5 bases). The CDR3 totals 14 residues. The germline V and J ends were trimmed by 5 bases and 4 bases, with 12 bases remaining between them. The V gene's germline CDR1 is SEHNR and CDR2 FQNEAQ (reference sequence). As DNA, the CDR3 is TGTGCCAGCAGCACTGGGGCAGTCGGAAACACCATATATTTT. Its protein product is CASSTGAVGNTIYF.

V and J are TRBV5-1 and TRBJ2-2; D may be TRBD1 (6 bases). V gave up 4 bases and J gave up 3 bases, with 16 bases separating them. This CDR3 has 16 amino acids. The germline V gene has CDR1 SGHRS and CDR2 YFSETQ. The chain's CDR3 is CASSKNPGVDTGELFF. Here the CDR3 DNA reads TGCGCCAGCAGCAAGAACCCAGGGGTCGACACCGGGGAGCTGTTTTTT.

The chain is built from TRBV27 and TRBJ2-1, with TRBD2 identical over 8 bases. The V gene's germline CDR1 is MNHEY and CDR2 SMNVEV (reference sequence). The CDR3 contains 13 residues. Trimming took 0 bases from V and 9 from J; bases not matched to a gene: 1. CDR3 region: CASSLSRGVEQFF. The CDR3 coding sequence is TGTGCCAGCAGTTTATCGCGGGGGGTTGAGCAGTTCTTC.

The genes are TRBV5-1 and TRBJ1-2; TRBD1 agrees at 7 bases. This CDR3 is built from 14 residues. The junction had 8 bases not matched to a gene; V was cut back by 3 bases and J by 6 bases. Per the germline V gene, CDR1 is SGHRS and CDR2 is YFSETQ. CDR3 protein: CASSWDGGGNGYTF. The DNA for the CDR3 is TGCGCCAGCAGCTGGGATGGAGGGGGCAATGGCTACACCTTC.

The rearrangement uses TRBV7-9 and TRBJ2-7, with 7 positions matching TRBD1. Germline CDR1 and CDR2: SEHNR and FQNEAQ (reference sequence). The length of the CDR3 is 14 residues. The ends lost 5 bases at V and 2 bases at J; junction bases unmatched: 6. This CDR3 is CASSPRTGTYEQYF. The CDR3, as DNA: TGTGCCAGCAGCCCTCGGACAGGTACCTACGAGCAGTACTTC.

The J gene is TRBJ2-7, the V gene TRBV7-6, with TRBD1 as a possible D gene (6 bases). Germline assignment: CDR1 SGHVS and CDR2 FNYEAQ. V was shortened by 1 base and J by 2 bases, with 12 bases between the two germline ends. The CDR3 length is 15 residues. The CDR3 DNA sequence: TGTGCCAGCAGCTTAGGAGTTGGGGGCCCCTACGAGCAGTACTTC. Residues: CASSLGVGGPYEQYF.

The rearrangement uses TRBV11-2 and TRBJ1-2, with D unclear. Germline values: CDR1 SGHAT, CDR2 FQNNGV. V was shortened by 7 bases and J by 1 base, with 16 bases between the two germline ends. The CDR3 extends over 15 amino acids. CDR3 loop: CASKKRVESNYGYTF. CDR3 coding DNA: TGTGCCAGCAAAAAGAGGGTTGAGAGTAACTATGGCTACACCTTC.

The chain couples TRBV7-3 to TRBJ1-1; maybe TRBD1 (6 bases). CDR1 and CDR2 from the germline V gene are SGHTA and FQGTGA. V lost 5 bases, J lost 1 base, and 11 bases lay in between. This CDR3 region has 14 residues. The CDR3 loop reads CASSLGTWNTEAFF. CDR3 DNA: TGTGCCAGCAGCCTCGGGACATGGAACACTGAAGCTTTCTTT.

This chain links TRBV19 with TRBJ1-5, with D possibly matching TRBD1 (5 bases). Germline V gene data show CDR1 as LNHDA and CDR2 as SQIVND (reference sequence). There are 14 residues in the CDR3. Between the trimmed V and J ends, which lost 5 bases and 9 bases, there was a span of 17 bases. The CDR3 loop is CASSETASQGPQHF. The CDR3, as DNA: TGTGCCAGTAGTGAGACAGCCTCCCAGGGGCCCCAGCATTTT.

The chain couples TRBV4-2 to TRBJ2-2; TRBD2 agrees at 7 bases. V shed 0 bases, J shed 6 bases, and the junction held 10 bases outside the gene matches. The germline CDR1 and CDR2 sequences are LGHNA and YNFKEQ. The CDR3 consists of 17 residues. CDR3 loop: CASSQDSRLAGSGELFF. The CDR3 DNA is TGTGCCAGCAGCCAAGATTCAAGACTAGCTGGGTCCGGGGAGCTGTTTTTT.

V is TRBV6-6 and J is TRBJ2-3; D is ambiguous. Germline CDR1 reads MNHNY; CDR2 reads SVGAGI (reference sequence). The CDR3 contains 14 residues. The V and J ends lost 0 bases and 6 bases respectively, with 10 bases between them. CDR3 in DNA: TGTGCCAGCAGTTACTCATCGACCGGGGATACGCAGTATTTT. It codes for CASSYSSTGDTQYF.

The V gene is TRBV7-9, the J gene TRBJ1-2, with D possibly TRBD1 on 5 matching bases. The CDR3 consists of 15 residues. The V end lost 5 bases, the J end lost 8 bases, and 21 bases lay between the germline ends. Germline V gene sequence: CDR1 SEHNR, CDR2 FQNEAQ (reference sequence). CDR3 DNA: TGTGCCAGCAGCCGGGGGGATGCACGGACGGTGGGCTACACCTTC. Amino acids: CASSRGDARTVGYTF.